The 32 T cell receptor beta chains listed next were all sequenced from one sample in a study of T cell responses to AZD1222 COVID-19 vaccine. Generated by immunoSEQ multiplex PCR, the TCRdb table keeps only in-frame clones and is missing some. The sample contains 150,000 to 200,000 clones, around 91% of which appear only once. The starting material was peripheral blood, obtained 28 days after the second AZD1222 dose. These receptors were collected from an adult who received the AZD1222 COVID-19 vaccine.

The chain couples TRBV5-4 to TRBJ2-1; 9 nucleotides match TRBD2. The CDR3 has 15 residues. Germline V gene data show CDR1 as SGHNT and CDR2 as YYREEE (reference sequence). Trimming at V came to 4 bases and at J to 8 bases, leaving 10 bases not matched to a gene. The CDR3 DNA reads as TGTGCCAGCAGCCTAGGGACTAGCATTCTCGATGAGCAGTTCTTC. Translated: CASSLGTSILDEQFF. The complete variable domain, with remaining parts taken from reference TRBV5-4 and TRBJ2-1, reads ETGVTQSPTHLIKTRGQQVTLRCSSQSGHNTVSWYQQALGQGPQFIFQYYREEENGRGNFPPRFSGLQFPNYSSELNVNALELDDSALYLCASSLGTSILDEQFFGPGTRLTVL.

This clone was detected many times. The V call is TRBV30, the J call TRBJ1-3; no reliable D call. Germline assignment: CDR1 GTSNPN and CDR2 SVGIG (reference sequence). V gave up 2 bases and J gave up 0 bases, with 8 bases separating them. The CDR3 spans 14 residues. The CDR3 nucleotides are TGTGCCTGGAGTTTCTCCGGCTCTGGAAACACCATATATTTT. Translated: CAWSFSGSGNTIYF.

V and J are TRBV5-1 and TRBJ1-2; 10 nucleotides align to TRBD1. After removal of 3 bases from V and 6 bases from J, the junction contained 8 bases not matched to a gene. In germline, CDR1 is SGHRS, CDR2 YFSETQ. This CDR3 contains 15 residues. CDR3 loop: CASSSRQGASHGYTF. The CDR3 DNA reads TGCGCCAGCAGCTCCCGACAGGGGGCGTCACATGGCTACACCTTC.

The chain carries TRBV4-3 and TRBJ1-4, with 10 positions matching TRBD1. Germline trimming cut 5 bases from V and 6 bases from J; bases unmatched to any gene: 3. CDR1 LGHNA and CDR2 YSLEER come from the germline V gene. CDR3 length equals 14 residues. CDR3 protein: CASSAGTGDEKLFF. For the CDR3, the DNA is TGCGCCAGCAGCGCTGGGACAGGGGATGAAAAACTGTTTTTT.

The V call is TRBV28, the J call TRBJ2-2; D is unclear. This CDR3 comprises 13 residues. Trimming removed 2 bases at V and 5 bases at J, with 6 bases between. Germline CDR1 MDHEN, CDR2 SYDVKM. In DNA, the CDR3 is TGTGCCAGCAGTTTAGCTGGGACCGGGGAGCTGTTTTTT. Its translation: CASSLAGTGELFF.

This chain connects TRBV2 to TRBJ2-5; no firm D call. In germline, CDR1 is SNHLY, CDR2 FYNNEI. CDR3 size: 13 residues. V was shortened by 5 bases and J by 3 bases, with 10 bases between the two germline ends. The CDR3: CASSPFAEETQYF. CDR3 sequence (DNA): TGTGCCAGCAGTCCCTTCGCCGAAGAGACCCAGTACTTC.

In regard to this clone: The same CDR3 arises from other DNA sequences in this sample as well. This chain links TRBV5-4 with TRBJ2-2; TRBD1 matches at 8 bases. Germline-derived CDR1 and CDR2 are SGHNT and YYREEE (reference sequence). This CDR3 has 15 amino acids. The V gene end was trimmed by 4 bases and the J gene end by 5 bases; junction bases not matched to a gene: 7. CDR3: CASSPGQGATGELFF. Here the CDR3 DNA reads TGTGCCAGCAGCCCCGGACAGGGCGCTACCGGGGAGCTGTTTTTT.

CDR3 sequence (DNA): TGTGCCAGCAGTTTAGGGGGCGGTGGTGGCTACACCTTC. Protein: CASSLGGGGGYTF. The chain joins TRBV12-3 or TRBV12-4 to TRBJ1-2; D may be TRBD1 (5 bases). With 1 base removed from V and 7 bases from J, the gap between germline ends came to 10 bases. The CDR3 has 13 residues.

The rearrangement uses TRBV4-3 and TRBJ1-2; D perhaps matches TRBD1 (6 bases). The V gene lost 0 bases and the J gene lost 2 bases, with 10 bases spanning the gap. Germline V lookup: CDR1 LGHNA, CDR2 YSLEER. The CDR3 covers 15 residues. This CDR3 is CASSQDGQGNYGYTF. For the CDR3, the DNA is TGCGCCAGCAGCCAAGACGGGCAGGGGAACTATGGCTACACCTTC.

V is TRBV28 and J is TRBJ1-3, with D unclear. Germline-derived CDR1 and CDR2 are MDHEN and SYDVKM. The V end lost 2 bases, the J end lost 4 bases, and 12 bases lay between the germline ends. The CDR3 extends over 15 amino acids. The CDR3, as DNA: TGTGCCAGCAGTTTAGGATTTCAGAACGGAAACACCATATATTTT. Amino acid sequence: CASSLGFQNGNTIYF.

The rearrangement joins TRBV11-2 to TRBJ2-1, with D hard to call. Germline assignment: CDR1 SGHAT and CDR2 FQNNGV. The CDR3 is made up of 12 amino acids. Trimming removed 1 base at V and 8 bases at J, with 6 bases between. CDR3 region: CASSLVFHEQFF. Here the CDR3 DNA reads TGTGCCAGCAGCTTAGTTTTCCATGAGCAGTTCTTC.

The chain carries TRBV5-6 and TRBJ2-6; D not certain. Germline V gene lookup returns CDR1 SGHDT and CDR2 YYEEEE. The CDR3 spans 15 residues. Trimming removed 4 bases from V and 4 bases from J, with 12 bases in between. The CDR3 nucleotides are TGTGCCAGCAGCAGAGACTCGGTCGGGGCCAACGTCCTGACTTTC. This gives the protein CASSRDSVGANVLTF.

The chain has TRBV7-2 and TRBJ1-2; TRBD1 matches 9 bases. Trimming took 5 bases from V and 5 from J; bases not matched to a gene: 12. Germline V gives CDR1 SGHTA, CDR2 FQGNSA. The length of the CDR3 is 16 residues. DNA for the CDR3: TGTGCCAGCAGCCCTTCCCGGGACAGGGTCCGGTATGGCTACACCTTC. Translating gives CASSPSRDRVRYGYTF.

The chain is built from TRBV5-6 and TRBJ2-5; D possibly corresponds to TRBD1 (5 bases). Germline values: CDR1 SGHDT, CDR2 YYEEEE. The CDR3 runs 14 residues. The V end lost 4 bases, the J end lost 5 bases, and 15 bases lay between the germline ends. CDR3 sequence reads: CASSPSRVHETQYF. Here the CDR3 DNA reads TGTGCCAGCAGCCCGTCCAGGGTTCATGAGACCCAGTACTTC.

Written as DNA, the CDR3 is TGTGCCTGGAGTGTAGGTCAGGCGAACGGCTACACCTTC. Amino acid sequence: CAWSVGQANGYTF. V is TRBV30 and J is TRBJ1-2; no reliable D call. V was clipped by 0 bases and J by 8 bases, with 13 bases between them. This CDR3 is built from 13 residues. Germline CDR1 and CDR2: GTSNPN and SVGIG (reference sequence). Supplemented by reference TRBV30 and TRBJ1-2, the full variable domain reads SQTIHQWPATLVQPVGSPLSLECTVEGTSNPNLYWYRQAAGRGLQLLFYSVGIGQISSEVPQNLSASRPQDRQFILSSKKLLLSDSGFYLCAWSVGQANGYTFGSGTRLTVV.

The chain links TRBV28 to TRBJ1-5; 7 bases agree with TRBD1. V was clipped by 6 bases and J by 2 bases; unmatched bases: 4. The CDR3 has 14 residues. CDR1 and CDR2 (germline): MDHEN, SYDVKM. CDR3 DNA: TGTGCCAGCAGCCCTGACAGGGGCAATCAGCCCCAGCATTTT. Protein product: CASSPDRGNQPQHF.

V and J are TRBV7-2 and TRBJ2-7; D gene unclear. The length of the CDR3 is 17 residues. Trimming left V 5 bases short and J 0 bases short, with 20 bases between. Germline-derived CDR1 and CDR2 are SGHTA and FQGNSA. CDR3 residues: CASSVGFSRYSSYEQYF. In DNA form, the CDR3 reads TGTGCCAGCAGCGTGGGATTTTCGCGGTATAGCTCCTACGAGCAGTACTTC.

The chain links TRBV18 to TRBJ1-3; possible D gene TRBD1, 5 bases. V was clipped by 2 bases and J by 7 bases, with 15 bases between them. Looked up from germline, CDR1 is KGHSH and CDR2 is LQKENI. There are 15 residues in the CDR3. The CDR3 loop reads CASSPRGPISNTIYF. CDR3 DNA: TGTGCCAGCTCACCAAGGGGACCTATCAGCAACACCATATATTTT.

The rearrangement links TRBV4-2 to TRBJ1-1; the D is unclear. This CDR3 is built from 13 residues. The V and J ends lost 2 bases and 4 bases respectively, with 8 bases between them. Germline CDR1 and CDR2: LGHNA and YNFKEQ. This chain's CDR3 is CASSQQAATEAFF. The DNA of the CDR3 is TGTGCCAGCAGCCAACAGGCTGCCACTGAAGCTTTCTTT.

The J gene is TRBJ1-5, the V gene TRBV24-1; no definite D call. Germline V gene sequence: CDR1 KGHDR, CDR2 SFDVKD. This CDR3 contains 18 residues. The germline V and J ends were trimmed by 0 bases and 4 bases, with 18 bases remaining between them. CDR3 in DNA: TGTGCCACCAGTGATTTGCCCCGGGCCCCCATCGGGAATCAGCCCCAGCATTTT. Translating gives CATSDLPRAPIGNQPQHF.

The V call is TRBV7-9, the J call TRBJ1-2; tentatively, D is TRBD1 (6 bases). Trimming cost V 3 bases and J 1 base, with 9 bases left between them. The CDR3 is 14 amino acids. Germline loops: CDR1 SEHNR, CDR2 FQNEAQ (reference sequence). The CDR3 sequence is CASSLTGDNYGYTF. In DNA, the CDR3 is TGTGCCAGCAGCTTGACAGGTGATAACTATGGCTACACCTTC.

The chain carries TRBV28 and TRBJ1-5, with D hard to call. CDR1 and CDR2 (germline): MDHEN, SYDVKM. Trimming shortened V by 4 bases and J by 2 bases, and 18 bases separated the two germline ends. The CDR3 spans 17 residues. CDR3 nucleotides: TGTGCCAGCAGTTGGGCCCCGGAGGGAAGCGGCAATCAGCCCCAGCATTTT. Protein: CASSWAPEGSGNQPQHF.

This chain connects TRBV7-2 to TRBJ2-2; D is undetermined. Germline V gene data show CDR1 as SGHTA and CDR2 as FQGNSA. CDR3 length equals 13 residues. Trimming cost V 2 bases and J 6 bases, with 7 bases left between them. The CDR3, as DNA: TGTGCCAGCAGCTTAAGGCAATCCGGGGAGCTGTTTTTT. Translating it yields CASSLRQSGELFF.

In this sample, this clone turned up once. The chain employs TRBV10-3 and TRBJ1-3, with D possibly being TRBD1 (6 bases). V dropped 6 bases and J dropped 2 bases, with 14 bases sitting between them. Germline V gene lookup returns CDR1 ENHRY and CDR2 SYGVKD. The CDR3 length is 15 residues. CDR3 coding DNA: TGTGCCATCAGCCACCAGACAGGCCCTGGAAACACCATATATTTT. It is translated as CAISHQTGPGNTIYF.

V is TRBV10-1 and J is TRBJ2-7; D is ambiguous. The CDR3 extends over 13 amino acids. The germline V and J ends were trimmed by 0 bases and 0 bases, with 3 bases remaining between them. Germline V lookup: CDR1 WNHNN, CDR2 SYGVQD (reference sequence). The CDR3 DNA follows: TGCGCCAGCAGTGAGTCGATCTCCTACGAGCAGTACTTC. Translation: CASSESISYEQYF.

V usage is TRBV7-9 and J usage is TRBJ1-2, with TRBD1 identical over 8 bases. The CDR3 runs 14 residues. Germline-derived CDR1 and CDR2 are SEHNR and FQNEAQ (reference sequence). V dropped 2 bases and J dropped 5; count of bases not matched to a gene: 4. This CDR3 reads CASSLPQGGYGYTF. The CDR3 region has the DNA TGTGCCAGCAGCTTACCACAGGGGGGGTATGGCTACACCTTC.

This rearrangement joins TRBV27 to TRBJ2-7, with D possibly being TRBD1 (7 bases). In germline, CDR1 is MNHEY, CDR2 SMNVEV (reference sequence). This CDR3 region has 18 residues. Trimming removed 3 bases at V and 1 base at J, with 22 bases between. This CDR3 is CASSLRPSQGGGSYEQYF. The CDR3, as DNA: TGTGCCAGCAGTTTGCGACCGAGCCAGGGGGGAGGATCCTACGAGCAGTACTTC.

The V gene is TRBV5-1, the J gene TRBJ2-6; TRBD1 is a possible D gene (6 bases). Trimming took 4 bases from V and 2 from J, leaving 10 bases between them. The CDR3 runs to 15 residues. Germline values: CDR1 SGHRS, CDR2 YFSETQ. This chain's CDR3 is CASSLTGPGANVLTF. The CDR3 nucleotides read TGCGCCAGCAGCCTAACAGGGCCTGGGGCCAACGTCCTGACTTTC.

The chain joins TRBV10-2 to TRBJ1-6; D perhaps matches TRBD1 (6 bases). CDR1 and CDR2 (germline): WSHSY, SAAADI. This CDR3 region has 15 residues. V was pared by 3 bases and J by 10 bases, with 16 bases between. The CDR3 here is CASSDNRASGSPLHF. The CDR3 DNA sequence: TGCGCCAGCAGTGATAACAGGGCCTCGGGGTCACCCCTCCACTTT.

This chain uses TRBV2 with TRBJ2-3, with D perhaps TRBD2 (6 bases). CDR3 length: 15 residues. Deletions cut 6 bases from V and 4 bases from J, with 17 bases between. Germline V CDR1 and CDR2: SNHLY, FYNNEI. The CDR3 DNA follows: TGTGCCAGCAGCGAATTAGGAGGGAACCCAGATACGCAGTATTTT. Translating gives CASSELGGNPDTQYF.

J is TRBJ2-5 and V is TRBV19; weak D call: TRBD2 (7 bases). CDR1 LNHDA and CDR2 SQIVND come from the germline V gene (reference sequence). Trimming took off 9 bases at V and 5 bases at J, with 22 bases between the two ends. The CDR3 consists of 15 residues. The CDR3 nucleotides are TGTGCCAGCAGCCTGAAGGGAGGGGGGGTCGAGACCCAGTACTTC. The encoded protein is CASSLKGGGVETQYF.

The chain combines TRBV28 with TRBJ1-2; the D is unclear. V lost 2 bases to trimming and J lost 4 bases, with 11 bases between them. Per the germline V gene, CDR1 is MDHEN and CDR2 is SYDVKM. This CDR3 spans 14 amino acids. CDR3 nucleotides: TGTGCCAGCAGTTTAAGGAGGGAGATCTATGGCTACACCTTC. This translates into CASSLRREIYGYTF.